This T cell receptor beta chain was captured by sequencing in a study of blood T cells in healthy people across ages. Primers used in a second PCR of roughly 7 to 11 cycles were a sample-barcoded 5' primer and a J-beta primer mix. Via MiXCR, TCRdb re-called the 5' RACE reads, giving one row per CDR3 protein. Of 630,000 or so distinct CDR3 sequences detected, about 30% appear once; the ten largest clones hold 15% to 18%. This clonotype was seen repeatedly, ten times or more. Sequence at one end of the junction differs from germline and may be a read error. This CDR3 has 19 amino acids. The germline gives CDR1 DFQATT, CDR2 SNEGSKA (reference sequence). Peripheral blood was drawn, approximately 9.7 milliliters per donor.

Specimen: blood. The chain employs TRBV20-1 and TRBJ2-3, with TRBD2 identical over 13 bases. The TCR comes from a woman older than 75 in good health. The CDR3 DNA reads TGCAGTGCCAGAGGTCTTGGACTAGCGGGAGTCGCTAGCACAGATACGCAGTATTTT. Translating gives CSARGLGLAGVASTDTQYF.